This is a list of T cell receptor beta chains from one sample in a study of STAT5B mutations in CD4+ large granular lymphocyte leukemia. Profiling relied on immunoSEQ multiplex PCR, and the TCRdb table lists in-frame clones only, not all of them. Altogether about 35,000 clones are present, 65% to 70% being singletons, with the ten largest covering 1.5% to 2%. Material: CD4+ T cells from blood buffy coats. The receptor set was obtained from a human donor in good health. CDR3s include the opening cysteine and the closing phenylalanine or tryptophan. A D gene is named only where the DNA matches it firmly. Clone size is shown for a subset of rows, as once, few, many or a class of expanded clone.

cdr3_nt	cdr3_aa	v_call	j_call	d_call	clone_size
TGTGCCAGCACCTGGGGTACAGGGGGCGGTATTTATGAAAAACTGTTTTTT	CASTWGTGGGIYEKLFF	TRBV7-2	TRBJ1-4	TRBD1	NA
TGTGCCAGTAGGCCACGCAGGGGTTATAGCAATCAGCCCCAGCATTTT	CASRPRRGYSNQPQHF	TRBV19	TRBJ1-5	NA	NA
TGTGCCAGCAGCTTTGACTCTCCGACAGTTTCACCCCTCCACTTT	CASSFDSPTVSPLHF	TRBV7-2	TRBJ1-6	NA	NA
TGTGCCAGCTCACCATACCTAACAGGGGACCATAATTCACCCCTCCACTTT	CASSPYLTGDHNSPLHF	TRBV18	TRBJ1-6	TRBD1	NA
TGTGCCAGCAGTGATTGGCAGGGTATCTACGAGCAGTACTTC	CASSDWQGIYEQYF	TRBV6-1	TRBJ2-7	NA	NA
TGTGCCATCAGTGAGAACACCGGGGAGCTGTTTTTT	CAISENTGELFF	TRBV10-3	TRBJ2-2	NA	NA
TGTGCCAGCAGCCTTAGCGGGGCTCTTAGCTCCTACAATGAGCAGTTCTTC	CASSLSGALSSYNEQFF	TRBV11-3	TRBJ2-1	TRBD2	NA
TGTGCCAGCAGCCAAGATCCGACAGGGGGCAAGGACACTGAAGCTTTCTTT	CASSQDPTGGKDTEAFF	TRBV14	TRBJ1-1	TRBD1	NA
TGTGCCAGTACGAACTACTATGGCTACACCTTC	CASTNYYGYTF	TRBV19	TRBJ1-2	NA	NA
TGTGCCAGCAGCTTAGTCGGGGGGCTAACCGGGGAGCTGTTTTTT	CASSLVGGLTGELFF	TRBV11-2	TRBJ2-2	NA	NA
TGTGCCAGTAGTTTAGTGGGGGGGGGCACAGATACGCAGTATTTT	CASSLVGGGTDTQYF	TRBV19	TRBJ2-3	TRBD2	NA
TGTGCCAGCAGTGAAGGGGGCGGACAGCCCCAGCATTTT	CASSEGGGQPQHF	TRBV2	TRBJ1-5	NA	once
TGCAGCGTTGTCAGGGGGAACACCGGGGAGCTGTTTTTT	CSVVRGNTGELFF	TRBV29-1	TRBJ2-2	NA	NA
TGTGCCAGCTCACCACCTACGCACTATGGCTACACCTTC	CASSPPTHYGYTF	TRBV18	TRBJ1-2	NA	NA
TGTGCCAGCAGTTCCAGGGGTCTCGGCAATCAGCCCCAGCATTTT	CASSSRGLGNQPQHF	TRBV6-5	TRBJ1-5	NA	few
TGTGCCAGCTCACCACTGACAGACAGAGGCTACACCTTC	CASSPLTDRGYTF	TRBV18	TRBJ1-2	NA	NA
TGTGCCAGCAGCTCCGTCCTTCTAGCGGGAACAGATACGCAGTATTTT	CASSSVLLAGTDTQYF	TRBV9	TRBJ2-3	TRBD2	NA
TGTGCCAGCAGTTTGGGGCCACAGGGTGAGAGCACTGAAGCTTTCTTT	CASSLGPQGESTEAFF	TRBV5-5	TRBJ1-1	NA	NA
TGCGCCAGCAGCCAGCTGACAGCTAGCTCCTATAATTCACCCCTCCACTTT	CASSQLTASSYNSPLHF	TRBV4-3	TRBJ1-6	NA	NA
TGTGCCAGCTCACTTACAGGGTTGAACACTGAAGCTTTCTTT	CASSLTGLNTEAFF	TRBV18	TRBJ1-1	NA	NA
TGTGCCAGCAGCTTAAGGGACGGGGATGAAAAACTGTTTTTT	CASSLRDGDEKLFF	TRBV7-9	TRBJ1-4	NA	NA
TGTGCCAGCAGTCTCCAGGGAACGGGCACCGGGGAGCTGTTTTTT	CASSLQGTGTGELFF	TRBV6-1	TRBJ2-2	NA	NA
TGTGCCAGCAGCGTTGAAGAACGCACGGGGGACTATGGCTACACCTTC	CASSVEERTGDYGYTF	TRBV9	TRBJ1-2	NA	few
TGCGCCAGCAGCTCCGATCCAGGGGGCCGATATGGCTACACCTTC	CASSSDPGGRYGYTF	TRBV5-1	TRBJ1-2	TRBD1	NA
TGTGCCAGCAGTGTATCCTCCAACAGGGACTACGAGCAGTACTTC	CASSVSSNRDYEQYF	TRBV25-1	TRBJ2-7	NA	NA
TGTGCCATCAGTGAGGATAGCAATCAGCCCCAGCATTTT	CAISEDSNQPQHF	TRBV10-3	TRBJ1-5	NA	NA
TGTGCCAGCTCACCGGGACAGGGGGCAAGAAAGACCCAGTACTTC	CASSPGQGARKTQYF	TRBV18	TRBJ2-5	TRBD1	NA
TGTGCCAGCAGTCGCCGCGGACAGTCCGAGATTGAGCAGTTCTTC	CASSRRGQSEIEQFF	TRBV6-5	TRBJ2-1	NA	few
TGTGCCAGCAGCTCCGGGACAGGAGGCCCTTATAGCAATCAGCCCCAGCATTTT	CASSSGTGGPYSNQPQHF	TRBV5-5	TRBJ1-5	TRBD1	NA
TGTGCCATAGCTACCGGGGGGGCCGCGGATACGCAGTATTTT	CAIATGGAADTQYF	TRBV10-3	TRBJ2-3	TRBD2	few
TGTGCCAGCAGGGGGACTAGCGGGGGGTACATATACGAGCAGTACTTC	CASRGTSGGYIYEQYF	TRBV2	TRBJ2-7	TRBD2	few
TGTGCCAGCGGGACTAGGTTTACCTACGAGCAGTACTTC	CASGTRFTYEQYF	TRBV19	TRBJ2-7	TRBD2	NA
TGCGCCAGCAGCTTGTTAAGCGGGGGGACGAGGGCCAAAAACATTCAGTACTTC	CASSLLSGGTRAKNIQYF	TRBV5-1	TRBJ2-4	TRBD2	NA
TGTGCCATCAGTGAAAGGGTGATGGGTGAAAAACTGTTTTTT	CAISERVMGEKLFF	TRBV10-3	TRBJ1-4	NA	NA
TGTGCCAGCAGTCCAACACCACTCGCAACTAATGAAAAACTGTTTTTT	CASSPTPLATNEKLFF	TRBV7-9	TRBJ1-4	NA	NA
TGTGCCAGCAGATTGGACAGGGAGTACGAGCAGTACTTC	CASRLDREYEQYF	TRBV6-5	TRBJ2-7	TRBD1	few
TGTGCCAGCAGTTTGATGGCTGGGGCCAACGTCCTGACTTTC	CASSLMAGANVLTF	TRBV27	TRBJ2-6	NA	NA
TGTGCCAGCAGCTTAGGTGGAGGGGGGGAAGAGACCCAGTACTTC	CASSLGGGGEETQYF	TRBV7-9	TRBJ2-5	NA	NA
TGTGCCAGCAGCTTCGATACAGGGGGCGATGAGCAGTTCTTC	CASSFDTGGDEQFF	TRBV7-9	TRBJ2-1	TRBD1	NA
TGTGCCAGCAGCCTCCCCGCAACGGAGACCCAGTACTTC	CASSLPATETQYF	TRBV28	TRBJ2-5	NA	NA
TGTGCCAGCACCACCGGGACAGGCCTTTCCGGGGAGCTGTTTTTT	CASTTGTGLSGELFF	TRBV2	TRBJ2-2	TRBD1	NA
TGTGCCAGCAAACAGGGACTAGCGGGGGGGCCGAGGAATGAGCAGTTCTTC	CASKQGLAGGPRNEQFF	TRBV27	TRBJ2-1	TRBD2	NA
TGTGCCAGCAGCGCTCAACAGGGGCCTGGAAACACCATATATTTT	CASSAQQGPGNTIYF	TRBV9	TRBJ1-3	TRBD1	few
TGTGCCAGCAGCATGCCAAGTACCTCTGGAAACACCATATATTTT	CASSMPSTSGNTIYF	TRBV5-6	TRBJ1-3	NA	NA
TGTGCCAGCAGCTTCCGGGCCCCAGCCCAGGTGGAAAAACTGTTTTTT	CASSFRAPAQVEKLFF	TRBV5-6	TRBJ1-4	NA	NA
TGTGCCAGTCTGGGATGGGGACAACACACTGAAGCTTTCTTT	CASLGWGQHTEAFF	TRBV19	TRBJ1-1	NA	few
TGTGCCAGCAGCTTGGACAGGGAGCTTTACACCATATATTTT	CASSLDRELYTIYF	TRBV5-6	TRBJ1-3	NA	few
TGTGCCATCAGGGAGGACAGCTTGAACACTGAAGCTTTCTTT	CAIREDSLNTEAFF	TRBV10-3	TRBJ1-1	NA	NA
TGTGCCAGCAGCTTCGACAGGTCAGATACGCAGTATTTT	CASSFDRSDTQYF	TRBV7-2	TRBJ2-3	NA	NA
TGTGCCAGCAGCTTAGCCGGGACAGGGGGTCGTCAGCCCCAGCATTTT	CASSLAGTGGRQPQHF	TRBV7-2	TRBJ1-5	TRBD1	NA
TGTGCCAGCAGCTCCTCCTACGAGCAGTACTTC	CASSSSYEQYF	TRBV11-3	TRBJ2-7	NA	NA
TGTGCCAGCAGCACCCGTGGCGGGAGCACAGATACGCAGTATTTT	CASSTRGGSTDTQYF	TRBV9	TRBJ2-3	NA	NA
TGTGCCATCAGTGAAGCGGGACAGAAAAGCACAGATACGCAGTATTTT	CAISEAGQKSTDTQYF	TRBV10-3	TRBJ2-3	NA	few
TGTGCCAGCAGGCCCACGGGCGCGGGAGGAGAAGAAAAACTGTTTTTT	CASRPTGAGGEEKLFF	TRBV6-6	TRBJ1-4	NA	NA
TGTGCCAGCAGCCCCCAGGGAACTAATGAAAAACTGTTTTTT	CASSPQGTNEKLFF	TRBV9	TRBJ1-4	NA	few